Listed here are 27 T cell receptor beta chains from one sample, sequenced in a study of blood T cells in healthy people across ages. Primers used in a second PCR of about 6 to 11 cycles were a sample-barcoded 5' primer and a J-beta primer mix. MiXCR, applied by TCRdb to the 5' RACE reads, yields one record per CDR3 protein. The data contain more than 700,000 distinct CDR3 sequences, 35% to 50% of them seen just once; the ten biggest clones take up around a sixth. Material for sequencing was blood. Source of these receptors: a man of 80 years or more in good health.

This sequence joins TRBV29-1 and TRBJ1-4, with D maybe TRBD1 (5 bases). This CDR3 region has 12 residues. Trimming removed 6 bases from V and 6 bases from J, with 11 bases in between. Germline assignment: CDR1 SQVTM and CDR2 ANQGSEA. This CDR3 reads CSVAGEDEKLFF. The CDR3 nucleotides are TGCAGCGTGGCGGGGGAGGATGAAAAACTGTTTTTT.

The genes are TRBV3-1 and TRBJ1-2; 8 nucleotides agree with TRBD1. J gave up 3 bases and V 0 bases, and 9 bases lay outside the gene matches. CDR3 length equals 17 residues. Looked up from germline, CDR1 is LGHDT and CDR2 is YNNKEL (reference sequence). This chain's CDR3 is CASSQEDGQGGDYGYTF. The CDR3 nucleotides read TGTGCCAGCAGCCAAGAGGACGGACAGGGAGGGGACTATGGCTACACCTTC.

This rearrangement joins TRBV28 to TRBJ2-7; 7 bases match TRBD1. The end of the DNA fits TRBJ2-5 better, so the J call may be wrong. Germline V gene lookup returns CDR1 MDHEN and CDR2 SYDVKM. The CDR3 loop spans 14 amino acids. The CDR3 here is CASSLRQGPETQYF. CDR3 nucleotides: TGTGCCAGCAGTTTAAGACAGGGTCCGGAGACCCAGTACTTC.

This chain joins TRBV11-3 and TRBJ1-4; 7 bases line up with TRBD1. CDR3 length: 15 residues. The V segment lost 3 bases and the J segment 4 bases; nucleotides outside the gene matches: 5. Germline CDR1 SGHNT, CDR2 YENEEA. The CDR3 region has the DNA TGTGCCAGCAGCTTCCAAGGGGGCAATAATGAAAAACTGTTTTTT. It yields the protein CASSFQGGNNEKLFF. The entire variable domain, with the rest obtained from reference TRBV11-3 and TRBJ1-4, is as follows: EAGVVQSPRYKIIEKKQPVAFWCNPISGHNTLYWYLQNLGQGPELLIRYENEEAVDDSQLPKDRFSAERLKGVDSTLKIQPAELGDSAVYLCASSFQGGNNEKLFFGSGTQLSVL.

V usage is TRBV20-1 and J usage is TRBJ2-1; TRBD1 is a possible D gene (5 bases). CDR1 DFQATT and CDR2 SNEGSKA come from the germline V gene (reference sequence). V lost 5 bases to trimming and J lost 8 bases, with 13 bases between them. CDR3 length equals 12 residues. The CDR3 loop reads CSAFPVRDEQFF. CDR3 coding DNA: TGCAGTGCTTTCCCGGTCAGGGATGAGCAGTTCTTC.

In this sample, this clonotype turned up a few times. This rearrangement joins TRBV5-1 to TRBJ2-1; 9 bases align to TRBD1. Per the germline V gene, CDR1 is SGHRS and CDR2 is YFSETQ. The CDR3 is 15 residues long. V lost 2 bases, J lost 5 bases, and 5 bases stayed unmatched. This chain's CDR3 is CASSFGTGSDNEQFF. The CDR3 nucleotides are TGCGCCAGCAGCTTCGGGACAGGGAGTGACAATGAGCAGTTCTTC. The full variable domain, with the rest looked up from reference TRBV5-1 and TRBJ2-1, is KAGVTQTPRYLIKTRGQQVTLSCSPISGHRSVSWYQQTPGQGLQFLFEYFSETQRNKGNFPGRFSGRQFSNSRSEMNVSTLELGDSALYLCASSFGTGSDNEQFFGPGTRLTVL.

CDR3 region: CAIGTSEGTQYF. CDR3 coding DNA: TGTGCCATCGGGACTAGCGAGGGGACCCAGTACTTC. This chain links TRBV10-3 with TRBJ2-7, with 10 bases lining up with TRBD2. The J call may be wrong; the DNA end is better matched by TRBJ2-5. CDR1 is ENHRY and CDR2 is SYGVKD in the germline V gene. The CDR3 contains 12 residues.

Only a few counts were recorded for this clonotype. The rearrangement links TRBV11-2 to TRBJ2-5; possibly TRBD2 for D (5 bases). CDR3 length: 14 residues. The germline V gene encodes CDR1 SGHAT and CDR2 FQNNGV. V lost 3 bases to trimming and J lost 4 bases, with 12 bases between them. Here the CDR3 DNA reads TGTGCCAGCAGCTTCGAAAATAGCGTAGAGACCCAGTACTTC. Protein: CASSFENSVETQYF.

The V call is TRBV18, the J call TRBJ2-2; TRBD2 agrees at 11 bases. Per germline, CDR1 KGHSH and CDR2 LQKENI. The CDR3 runs to 15 residues. V dropped 4 bases and J dropped 6; count of bases not matched to a gene: 4. This chain's CDR3 is CASSQLAGGAGELFF. The CDR3 nucleotides read TGTGCCAGCTCACAGCTAGCGGGAGGCGCCGGGGAGCTGTTTTTT.

The V and J genes are TRBV10-3 and TRBJ2-3; possible D gene TRBD1, 6 bases. CDR3 length equals 14 residues. V lost 7 bases, J lost 5 bases, and 16 bases lay in between. Germline V gene sequence: CDR1 ENHRY, CDR2 SYGVKD. The CDR3 region has the DNA TGTGCCATCACCAAGACAGGAAAGGGAGATACGCAGTATTTT. It translates to CAITKTGKGDTQYF.

As DNA, the CDR3 is TGTGCCAGTCAAAGACAGGGAGCGATCGCCACAGATACGCAGTATTTT. It encodes CASQRQGAIATDTQYF. V gene TRBV21-1 combines with J gene TRBJ2-3; TRBD1, the table's D call, lacks a check against the DNA. TRBV21-1 is listed as a pseudogene. The CDR3 consists of 16 residues.

This chain links TRBV5-1 with TRBJ1-5; D may be TRBD1 (5 bases). Germline CDR1 and CDR2: SGHRS and YFSETQ. There are 14 residues in the CDR3. Trimming removed 4 bases at V and 4 bases at J, with 12 bases between. The CDR3 loop reads CASSHGTSNQPQHF. DNA for the CDR3: TGCGCCAGCAGCCACGGGACGTCAAATCAGCCCCAGCATTTT.

The chain is built from TRBV20-1 and TRBJ2-1, with D possibly TRBD2 on 5 matching bases. The CDR3 is 14 residues long. V lost 3 bases to trimming and J lost 4 bases, with 13 bases between them. In germline, CDR1 is DFQATT, CDR2 SNEGSKA (reference sequence). This chain's CDR3 is CSASILGLYNEQFF. In nucleotides, the CDR3 is TGCAGTGCTAGTATACTAGGCCTGTACAATGAGCAGTTCTTC.

V usage is TRBV3-1 and J usage is TRBJ2-5; 10 positions match TRBD2. The germline CDR1 and CDR2 sequences are LGHDT and YNNKEL (reference sequence). This CDR3 has 18 residues. V shed 2 bases, J shed 2 bases, and the junction held 11 bases outside the gene matches. The CDR3 protein is CASSQMASGRGRQETQYF. CDR3 DNA: TGTGCCAGCAGCCAAATGGCTAGCGGGAGAGGGAGGCAAGAGACCCAGTACTTC.

The V and J genes are TRBV2 and TRBJ2-2, with 8 positions matching TRBD2. CDR1 and CDR2 (germline): SNHLY, FYNNEI. This CDR3 has 15 residues. V lost 4 bases, J lost 0 bases, and 1 base stayed unmatched. The CDR3 DNA is TGTGCCAGCAGTGGCGGGGGGCCGAACACCGGGGAGCTGTTTTTT. It codes for CASSGGGPNTGELFF.

The chain links TRBV7-2 to TRBJ2-1; D unresolved. CDR1 and CDR2 from the germline V gene are SGHTA and FQGNSA. This CDR3 region has 15 residues. Trimming left V 4 bases short and J 1 base short, with 11 bases between. CDR3 DNA: TGTGCCAGCAGCTCCCCCCCTAATTCCTACAATGAGCAGTTCTTC. It is translated as CASSSPPNSYNEQFF.

On this clonotype: Compared with germline, one end of the junction differs, possibly owing to a read error. The CDR3: CAGSQTGPYGYTF. CDR3 in DNA: TGTGCCGGCAGTCAAACAGGACCCTATGGCTACACCTTC. The rearrangement joins TRBV28 to TRBJ1-2; perhaps TRBD1 as D (5 bases). CDR1 is MDHEN and CDR2 is SYDVKM in the germline V gene. This CDR3 region has 13 residues.

The chain has TRBV15 and TRBJ1-1, with D unclear. Per the germline V gene, CDR1 is LNHNV and CDR2 is YYDKDF (reference sequence). Trimming took 5 bases from V and 0 from J, leaving 7 bases between them. The CDR3 totals 13 residues. CDR3 in amino acids: CATSEGMNTEAFF. The CDR3 DNA follows: TGTGCCACCAGCGAGGGTATGAACACTGAAGCTTTCTTT. The full variable domain, completed using reference TRBV15 and TRBJ1-1, is DAMVIQNPRYQVTQFGKPVTLSCSQTLNHNVMYWYQQKSSQAPKLLFHYYDKDFNNEADTPDNFQSRRPNTSFCFLDIRSPGLGDTAMYLCATSEGMNTEAFFGQGTRLTVV.

The CDR3 reads CASSLGGDTSTDTQYF. CDR3 in DNA: TGTGCCAGCAGCTTAGGTGGAGATACTAGCACAGATACGCAGTATTTT. The chain has TRBV7-2 and TRBJ2-3, with D unclear. In germline, CDR1 is SGHTA, CDR2 FQGNSA. The CDR3 totals 16 residues. The germline V and J ends were trimmed by 1 base and 0 bases, with 11 bases remaining between them.

This clonotype was picked up a small number of times. This chain joins TRBV11-2 and TRBJ2-1; D unresolved. CDR1 is SGHAT, CDR2 FQNNGV, per germline. The CDR3 has 15 amino acids. Trimming stripped 1 base from V and 8 bases from J, with 15 bases between. The CDR3 DNA follows: TGTGCCAGCAGCTTAGGGCCGACGGGTGTGGATGAGCAGTTCTTC. Its protein product is CASSLGPTGVDEQFF.

This clonotype was picked up a small number of times. V gene TRBV5-6 combines with J gene TRBJ2-1; D call uncertain. Deletions cut 3 bases from V and 12 bases from J, with 13 bases between. The CDR3 is 12 residues long. Germline V lookup: CDR1 SGHDT, CDR2 YYEEEE. The CDR3 bases are TGTGCCAGCAGCTCTTCTGGGTGGTGGCAGTTCTTC. Protein: CASSSSGWWQFF.

This clonotype was detected only a few times. The genes are TRBV20-1 and TRBJ1-4, with D perhaps TRBD1 (5 bases). The CDR3 has 15 amino acids. V was cut by 6 bases and J by 6 bases, with 20 bases left in between. Germline V lookup: CDR1 DFQATT, CDR2 SNEGSKA (reference sequence). The CDR3 spells CSAHGGGAGYEKLFF. The CDR3 DNA is TGCAGTGCCCATGGGGGTGGGGCAGGGTATGAAAAACTGTTTTTT.

The chain combines TRBV30 with TRBJ2-7; TRBD1 matches at 7 bases. V gave up 0 bases and J gave up 2 bases; unmatched junction bases: 4. The length of the CDR3 is 14 residues. Germline V gene data show CDR1 as GTSNPN and CDR2 as SVGIG (reference sequence). The CDR3 DNA follows: TGTGCCTGGAGTGTACAGGGGTGGGCCTACGAGCAGTACTTC. Protein: CAWSVQGWAYEQYF.

Here the CDR3 DNA reads TGTGCCAGCAGCCAAGTAGACAGGGGGTACGAGCAGTACTTC. This codes for CASSQVDRGYEQYF. V and J are TRBV3-1 and TRBJ2-4; 9 bases are a match to TRBD1. With the DNA end fitting TRBJ2-7 better, the J assignment may be wrong. Germline V gives CDR1 LGHDT, CDR2 YNNKEL (reference sequence). This CDR3 comprises 14 residues.

J is TRBJ2-3 and V is TRBV4-3, with a possible D match to TRBD1 (6 bases). Per germline, CDR1 LGHNA and CDR2 YSLEER. Between the trimmed V and J ends, which lost 2 bases and 4 bases, there was a span of 16 bases. The CDR3 extends over 16 amino acids. CDR3: CASSQSAGAFADTQYF. CDR3 in DNA: TGCGCCAGCAGCCAATCAGCAGGGGCTTTTGCAGATACGCAGTATTTT.

The gene calls are TRBV5-1 and TRBJ2-5; D gene ambiguous. The V end was cut by 0 bases, the J end by 5 bases, with 11 bases between. CDR1 SGHRS and CDR2 YFSETQ come from the germline V gene. CDR3 length: 14 amino acids. The CDR3 loop is CASSLDLLGETQYF. The CDR3 DNA follows: TGCGCCAGCAGCTTGGATTTACTGGGGGAGACCCAGTACTTC.

This chain links TRBV4-2 with TRBJ2-3; D may be TRBD2 (6 bases). This CDR3 spans 16 amino acids. The V end lost 0 bases, the J end lost 4 bases, and 14 bases lay between the germline ends. The germline CDR1 and CDR2 sequences are LGHNA and YNFKEQ. The CDR3 nucleotides are TGTGCCAGCAGCCAAGATCTAGCAAGGAGGGCAGATACGCAGTATTTT. As protein: CASSQDLARRADTQYF.